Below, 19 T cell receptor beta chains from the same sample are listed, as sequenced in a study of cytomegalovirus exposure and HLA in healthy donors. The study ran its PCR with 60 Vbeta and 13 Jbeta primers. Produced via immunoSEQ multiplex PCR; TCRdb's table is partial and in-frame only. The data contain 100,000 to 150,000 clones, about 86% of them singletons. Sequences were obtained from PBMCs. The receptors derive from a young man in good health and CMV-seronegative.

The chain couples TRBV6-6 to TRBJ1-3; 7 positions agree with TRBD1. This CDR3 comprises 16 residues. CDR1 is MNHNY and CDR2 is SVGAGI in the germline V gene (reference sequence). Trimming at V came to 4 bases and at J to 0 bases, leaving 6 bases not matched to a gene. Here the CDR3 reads CASSSPGQSSGNTIYF. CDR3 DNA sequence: TGTGCCAGCAGTTCCCCGGGACAGAGCTCTGGAAACACCATATATTTT.

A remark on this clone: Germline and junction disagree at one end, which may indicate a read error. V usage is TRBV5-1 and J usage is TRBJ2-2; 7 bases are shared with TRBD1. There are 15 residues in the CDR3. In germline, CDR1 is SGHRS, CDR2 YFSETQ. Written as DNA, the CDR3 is TGCGCCAGCAGCTTAGGGACAGAGAACAGCGGGGAGCTGTTTTTT. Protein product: CASSLGTENSGELFF.

In DNA, the CDR3 is TGTGCCAGCAGTGAATCTGGACAGGGGGCAGGTATCTATGGCTACACCTTC. Protein product: CASSESGQGAGIYGYTF. The V and J genes are TRBV25-1 and TRBJ1-2, with TRBD1 identical over 11 bases. V lost 1 base, J lost 4 bases, and 8 bases stayed unmatched. The length of the CDR3 is 17 residues. Germline lookup yields CDR1 MGHDK and CDR2 SYGVNS.

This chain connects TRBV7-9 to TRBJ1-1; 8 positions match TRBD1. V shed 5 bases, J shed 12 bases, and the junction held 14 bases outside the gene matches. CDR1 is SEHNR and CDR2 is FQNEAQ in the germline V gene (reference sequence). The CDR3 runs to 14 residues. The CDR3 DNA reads TGTGCCAGCAGCCATCCGGACAGGGCGGCCGAGACTTTCTTT. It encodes CASSHPDRAAETFF. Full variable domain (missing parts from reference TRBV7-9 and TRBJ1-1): DTGVSQNPRHKITKRGQNVTFRCDPISEHNRLYWYRQTLGQGPEFLTYFQNEAQLEKSRLLSDRFSAERPKGSFSTLEIQRTEQGDSAMYLCASSHPDRAAETFFGQGTRLTVV.

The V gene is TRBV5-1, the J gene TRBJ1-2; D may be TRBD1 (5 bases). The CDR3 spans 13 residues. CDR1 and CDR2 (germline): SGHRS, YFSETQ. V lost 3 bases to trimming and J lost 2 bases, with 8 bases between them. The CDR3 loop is CASSWGDNYGYTF. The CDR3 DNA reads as TGCGCCAGCAGCTGGGGGGACAACTATGGCTACACCTTC.

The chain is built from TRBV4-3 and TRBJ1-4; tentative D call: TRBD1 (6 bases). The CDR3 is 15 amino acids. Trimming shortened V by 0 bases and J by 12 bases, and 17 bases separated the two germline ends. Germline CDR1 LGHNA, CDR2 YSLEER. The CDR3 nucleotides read TGCGCCAGCAGCCAAGACGGGGGGGGCCCTTGGGAACTGTTTTTT. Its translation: CASSQDGGGPWELFF.

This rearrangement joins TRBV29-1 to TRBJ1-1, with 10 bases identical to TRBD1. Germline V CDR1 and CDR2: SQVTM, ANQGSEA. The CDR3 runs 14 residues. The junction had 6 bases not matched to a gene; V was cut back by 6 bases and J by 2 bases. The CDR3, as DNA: TGCAGCGTCCTGGGGACAGGGGCTAACACTGAAGCTTTCTTT. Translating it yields CSVLGTGANTEAFF.

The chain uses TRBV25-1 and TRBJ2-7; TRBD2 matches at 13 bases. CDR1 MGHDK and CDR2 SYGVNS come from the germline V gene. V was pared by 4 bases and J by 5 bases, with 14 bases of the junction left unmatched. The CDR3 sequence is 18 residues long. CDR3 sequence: CASSVRPGLAGLDHEQYF. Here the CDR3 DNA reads TGTGCCAGCAGTGTAAGGCCGGGACTAGCGGGATTGGACCACGAGCAGTACTTC.

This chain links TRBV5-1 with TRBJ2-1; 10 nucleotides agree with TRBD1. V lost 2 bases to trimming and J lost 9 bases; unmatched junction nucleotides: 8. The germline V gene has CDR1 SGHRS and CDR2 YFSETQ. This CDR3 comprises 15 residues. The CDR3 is CASSFSGQGSGEQFF. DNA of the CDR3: TGCGCCAGCAGCTTTTCGGGACAGGGGAGTGGTGAGCAGTTCTTC.

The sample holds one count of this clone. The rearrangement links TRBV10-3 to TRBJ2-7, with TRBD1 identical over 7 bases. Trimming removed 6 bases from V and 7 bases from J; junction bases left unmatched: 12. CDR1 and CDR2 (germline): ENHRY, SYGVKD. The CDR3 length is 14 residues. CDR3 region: CAISPRDRPREQYF. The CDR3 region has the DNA TGTGCCATCAGCCCCAGGGACAGACCGCGGGAGCAGTACTTC.

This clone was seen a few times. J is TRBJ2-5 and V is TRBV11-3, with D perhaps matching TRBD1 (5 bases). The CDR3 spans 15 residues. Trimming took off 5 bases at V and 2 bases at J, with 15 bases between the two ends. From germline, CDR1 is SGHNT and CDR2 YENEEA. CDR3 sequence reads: CASSPGDSLQETQYF. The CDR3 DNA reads TGTGCCAGCAGCCCTGGCGACAGCTTACAAGAGACCCAGTACTTC.

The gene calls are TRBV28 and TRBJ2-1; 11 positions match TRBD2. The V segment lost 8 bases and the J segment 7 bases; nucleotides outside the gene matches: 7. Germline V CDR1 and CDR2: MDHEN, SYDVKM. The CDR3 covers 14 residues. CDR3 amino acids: CASETSGGSNEQFF. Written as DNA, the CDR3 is TGTGCCAGCGAAACTAGCGGGGGTTCGAATGAGCAGTTCTTC.

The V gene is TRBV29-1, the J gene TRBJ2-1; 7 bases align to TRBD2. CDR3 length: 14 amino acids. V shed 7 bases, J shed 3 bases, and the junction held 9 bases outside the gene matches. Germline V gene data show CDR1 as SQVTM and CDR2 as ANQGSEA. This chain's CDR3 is CSAVRRGNYNEQFF. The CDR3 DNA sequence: TGCAGCGCGGTAAGGCGGGGGAACTACAATGAGCAGTTCTTC.

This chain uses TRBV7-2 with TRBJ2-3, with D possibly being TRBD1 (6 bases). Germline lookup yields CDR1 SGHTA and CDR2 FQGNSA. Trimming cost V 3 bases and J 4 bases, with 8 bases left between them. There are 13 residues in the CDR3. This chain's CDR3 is CASSFGQPDTQYF. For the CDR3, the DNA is TGTGCCAGCAGCTTTGGACAGCCAGATACGCAGTATTTT. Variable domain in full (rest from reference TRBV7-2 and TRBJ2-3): GAGVSQSPSNKVTEKGKDVELRCDPISGHTALYWYRQSLGQGLEFLIYFQGNSAPDKSGLPSDRFSAERTGGSVSTLTIQRTQQEDSAVYLCASSFGQPDTQYFGPGTRLTVL.

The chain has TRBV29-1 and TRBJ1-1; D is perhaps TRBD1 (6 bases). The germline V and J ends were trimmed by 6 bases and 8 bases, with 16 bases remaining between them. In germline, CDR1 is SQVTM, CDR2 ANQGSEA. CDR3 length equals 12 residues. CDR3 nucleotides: TGCAGCGTGGCCGGGGGGGCCCCCGAAGCTTTCTTT. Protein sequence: CSVAGGAPEAFF.

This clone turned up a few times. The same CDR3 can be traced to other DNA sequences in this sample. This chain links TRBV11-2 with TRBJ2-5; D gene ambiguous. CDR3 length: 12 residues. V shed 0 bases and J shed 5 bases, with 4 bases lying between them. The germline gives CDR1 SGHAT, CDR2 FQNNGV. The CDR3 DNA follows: TGTGCCAGCAGCTTAGACAGGGAGACCCAGTACTTC. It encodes CASSLDRETQYF. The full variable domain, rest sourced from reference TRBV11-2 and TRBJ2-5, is EAGVAQSPRYKIIEKRQSVAFWCNPISGHATLYWYQQILGQGPKLLIQFQNNGVVDDSQLPKDRFSAERLKGVDSTLKIQPAKLEDSAVYLCASSLDRETQYFGPGTRLLVL.

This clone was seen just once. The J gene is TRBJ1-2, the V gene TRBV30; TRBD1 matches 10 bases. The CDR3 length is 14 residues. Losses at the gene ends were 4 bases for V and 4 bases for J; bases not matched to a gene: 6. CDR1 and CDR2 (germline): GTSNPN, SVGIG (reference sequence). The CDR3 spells CAWNRQGAPYGYTF. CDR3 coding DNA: TGTGCCTGGAATAGACAGGGGGCTCCCTATGGCTACACCTTC. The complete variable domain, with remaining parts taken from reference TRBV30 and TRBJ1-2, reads SQTIHQWPATLVQPVGSPLSLECTVEGTSNPNLYWYRQAAGRGLQLLFYSVGIGQISSEVPQNLSASRPQDRQFILSSKKLLLSDSGFYLCAWNRQGAPYGYTFGSGTRLTVV.

The DNA of the CDR3 is TGTGCCAGCAGCCAGAGTGGGCAGGGCCGCGGCTACACCTTC. As protein: CASSQSGQGRGYTF. The V gene is TRBV7-9, the J gene TRBJ1-2; possible D gene TRBD1, 5 bases. V lost 5 bases, J lost 8 bases, and 18 bases lay in between. The germline V gene has CDR1 SEHNR and CDR2 FQNEAQ (reference sequence). This CDR3 is built from 14 residues.

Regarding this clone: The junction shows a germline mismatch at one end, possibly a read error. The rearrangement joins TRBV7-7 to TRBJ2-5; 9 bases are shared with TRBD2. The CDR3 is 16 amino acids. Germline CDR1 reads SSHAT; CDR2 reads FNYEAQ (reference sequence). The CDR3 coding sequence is TGTGCTAGCAGCAACAATAGCGGGAGAGCCCAAGAGACCCAGTACTTC. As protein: CASSNNSGRAQETQYF.